In this sample, the clone carrying this T cell receptor (beta chain) turned up a few times. Its antigen is still unknown. The data belong to a study of T cells after yellow fever vaccination. About the study: For low cell numbers, libraries were made with SMART-Seq v4 Ultra Low Input. General study points: Contaminating bulk clonotypes could be abundant in FACS-sorted repertoires. On re-exposure, the response was weaker but peaked faster, at day 5 versus 15.

Germline V gene data show CDR1 as LGHDT and CDR2 as YNNKEL (reference sequence). This CDR3 has 16 amino acids. The trim removed 4 bases at V and 5 bases at J, leaving 9 bases unmatched. 5'RACE template switching added a universal primer site and UMIs to TCR cDNA. One entry per CDR3 protein results from TCRdb running MiXCR on the 5' RACE reads. Here the sample spans roughly 500,000 distinct CDR3 sequences, over 15% being singletons. The chain links TRBV3-1 to TRBJ2-1; 9 positions agree with TRBD2. The origin of this receptor is a man aged 25 to 40 who received the YFV17D yellow fever vaccine. Source: PBMCs, taken 15 days after the yellow fever booster vaccination. In DNA, the CDR3 is TGTGCCAGCAGCCCTTATAGCGGGAGTATCAACAATGAGCAGTTCTTC. Residues: CASSPYSGSINNEQFF.